These 12 T cell receptor beta chains share one sample of origin, sequenced in a study of blood T cells in healthy people across ages. The second PCR ran roughly 6 to 11 cycles with a sample-barcoded 5' primer and J-beta primers. TCRdb itself ran the 5' RACE reads through MiXCR, one entry per CDR3 protein. The sample yields under 1,100,000 distinct CDR3 sequences, approximately 26% seen once. These records were also assigned to another study, of T cells of mothers and their children.

Sample: blood. The receptors come from a girl aged 2-10 years in good health.

A few counts support this clonotype. The chain is built from TRBV29-1 and TRBJ2-5; 11 bases fit TRBD1. V lost 3 bases and J lost 4; bases outside the gene matches: 7. The CDR3 spans 15 residues. The V gene's germline CDR1 is SQVTM and CDR2 ANQGSEA. The CDR3 nucleotides are TGCAGCGTTGATGGACAGGGGGCAATAGGAGAGACCCAGTACTTC. Protein product: CSVDGQGAIGETQYF.

This clonotype appeared a few times. The junction shows a germline mismatch at one end, possibly a read error. The rearrangement uses TRBV2 and TRBJ2-1; 8 bases align to TRBD2. In germline, CDR1 is SNHLY, CDR2 FYNNEI. The CDR3 spans 14 residues. The CDR3 region is CASSQAGEGLEQFF. In DNA form, the CDR3 reads TGTGCCAGCAGTCAAGCGGGAGAGGGTTTAGAGCAGTTCTTC.

The chain couples TRBV28 to TRBJ2-1, with TRBD2 as a possible D gene (5 bases). V lost 5 bases, J lost 5 bases, and 16 bases lay in between. CDR1 is MDHEN and CDR2 is SYDVKM in the germline V gene. The CDR3 sequence is 15 residues long. The CDR3 region is CASSTRRTGDNEQFF. The DNA for the CDR3 is TGTGCCAGCAGTACGCGGCGGACTGGGGACAATGAGCAGTTCTTC.

In its sample, this clonotype was seen many times. The chain links TRBV7-2 to TRBJ1-1; no clear D gene. The CDR3 is 12 residues long. CDR1 and CDR2 (germline): SGHTA, FQGNSA. The germline V and J ends were trimmed by 2 bases and 8 bases, with 9 bases remaining between them. CDR3 amino acids: CASSLQFSEAFF. The CDR3 DNA reads TGTGCCAGCAGCTTACAATTCTCAGAAGCTTTCTTT. The full variable domain, with the rest looked up from reference TRBV7-2 and TRBJ1-1, is GAGVSQSPSNKVTEKGKDVELRCDPISGHTALYWYRQSLGQGLEFLIYFQGNSAPDKSGLPSDRFSAERTGGSVSTLTIQRTQQEDSAVYLCASSLQFSEAFFGQGTRLTVV.

The chain carries TRBV5-1 and TRBJ2-7; 8 nucleotides agree with TRBD2. The CDR3 covers 14 residues. The germline gives CDR1 SGHRS, CDR2 YFSETQ. The V and J ends lost 4 bases and 4 bases, in that order; junction bases with no gene match: 7. CDR3 region: CASSTGTRWYEQYF. CDR3 sequence (DNA): TGCGCCAGCAGCACCGGGACTAGGTGGTACGAGCAGTACTTC.

This clonotype was seen a handful of times. The chain is built from TRBV2 and TRBJ2-4; 10 positions agree with TRBD2. Germline CDR1 reads SNHLY; CDR2 reads FYNNEI. The CDR3 spans 17 residues. Trimming took 8 bases from V and 0 from J; bases not matched to a gene: 10. The CDR3 reads CASGTSEKAVAKNIQYF. The CDR3 DNA sequence: TGTGCCAGCGGGACTAGCGAGAAAGCGGTAGCCAAAAACATTCAGTACTTC. Filled out from reference TRBV2 and TRBJ2-4, the complete variable domain reads EPEVTQTPSHQVTQMGQEVILRCVPISNHLYFYWYRQILGQKVEFLVSFYNNEISEKSEIFDDQFSVERPDGSNFTLKIRSTKLEDSAMYFCASGTSEKAVAKNIQYFGAGTRLSVL.

The rearrangement uses TRBV2 and TRBJ1-2, with D unclear. Trimming shortened V by 7 bases and J by 8 bases, and 17 bases separated the two germline ends. The CDR3 runs 13 residues. The germline gives CDR1 SNHLY, CDR2 FYNNEI. CDR3 residues: CASNNDGASGYTF. The CDR3 nucleotides read TGTGCCAGCAATAACGACGGAGCCTCGGGCTACACCTTC.

Here the CDR3 reads CASTGAVGNYGYTF. The CDR3 DNA reads TGTGCCAGCACGGGGGCTGTGGGCAACTATGGCTACACCTTC. V is TRBV2 and J is TRBJ1-2; TRBD1 is a possible D gene (6 bases). The germline CDR1 and CDR2 sequences are SNHLY and FYNNEI. Trimming cost V 7 bases and J 2 bases, with 14 bases left between them. The CDR3 extends over 14 amino acids.

The chain uses TRBV7-9 and TRBJ1-1; weak D call: TRBD1 (5 bases). Germline V gene sequence: CDR1 SEHNR, CDR2 FQNEAQ (reference sequence). Trimming cost V 1 base and J 2 bases, with 8 bases left between them. This CDR3 has 14 amino acids. As DNA, the CDR3 is TGTGCCAGCAGCTTAGATCAGGGTAACACTGAAGCTTTCTTT. Its translation: CASSLDQGNTEAFF.

This clonotype has ten or more counts. J is TRBJ1-2 and V is TRBV9; D is ambiguous. CDR3 length: 11 residues. Between the trimmed V and J ends, which lost 3 bases and 2 bases, there was a span of 2 bases. Germline V lookup: CDR1 SGDLS, CDR2 YYNGEE. Here the CDR3 reads CASSANYGYTF. The CDR3 DNA reads TGTGCCAGCAGCGCCAACTATGGCTACACCTTC.

This clonotype was observed a handful of times. The chain links TRBV3-1 to TRBJ2-1; D ambiguous. The CDR3 extends over 13 amino acids. V dropped 0 bases and J dropped 8 bases, with 8 bases sitting between them. Germline values: CDR1 LGHDT, CDR2 YNNKEL (reference sequence). CDR3: CASSQDTEDEQFF. CDR3 in DNA: TGTGCCAGCAGCCAAGATACCGAGGATGAGCAGTTCTTC.

The genes are TRBV28 and TRBJ2-1, with 7 bases lining up with TRBD2. J was trimmed by 7 bases and V by 2 bases; bases with no gene match: 5. The CDR3 contains 14 residues. Looked up from germline, CDR1 is MDHEN and CDR2 is SYDVKM. The CDR3 sequence: CASSLRRERNEQFF. CDR3 nucleotides: TGTGCCAGCAGTTTAAGGCGGGAGCGGAATGAGCAGTTCTTC.